This TCR beta chain was sequenced for a study of blood T cell repertoires in COVID-19. Study at large: Acute and convalescent COVID-19 specimens originated in the United States, Italy and Spain.

Germline lookup yields CDR1 SGHAT and CDR2 FQNNGV. This CDR3 spans 15 amino acids. With 1 base clipped from V and 5 bases from J, the junction kept 6 bases outside the gene matches. The repertoire was sequenced with immunoSEQ multiplex PCR; TCRdb's copy has only in-frame clones and lacks some. This table holds fewer than 65,000 clones, around 80% found once. This sequence was found in a man between 65 and 85 years old with acute or convalescent COVID-19. V usage is TRBV11-2 and J usage is TRBJ2-5, with 8 bases matching TRBD2. The sample taken for sequencing was peripheral blood. The CDR3 loop reads CASSLVGLVGETQYF. The CDR3 nucleotides are TGTGCCAGCAGCTTAGTGGGACTAGTCGGTGAGACCCAGTACTTC.